This TCR beta chain is from a study of T-cell reconstitution after alpha-beta-depleted transplantation in children. Notes on this clonotype: Its antigen is as yet unknown.

A TCRbeta library incorporating unique molecular identifiers was prepared. In TCRdb, the PCR reads were re-called with MiXCR into one record per CDR3 protein. The table lists roughly 100,000 distinct CDR3 sequences, 4.5% to 7.5% of them singletons. Findings and limits, study-wide: There were reportedly several hundred expanded graft clones from which alpha-beta T cells came about two months after transplant.

Germline CDR1 SGDLS, CDR2 YYNGEE. Germline trimming cut 5 bases from V and 3 bases from J; bases unmatched to any gene: 13. The CDR3 extends over 17 amino acids. Source: PBMCs, mostly from graft donor cells, taken 60 days after TCRalphabeta/CD19-depleted stem cell transplant. This clonotype was obtained from a female patient under 10 years old who had a stem cell transplant for Fanconi anemia, so the T cells may come from the graft donor. The genes are TRBV9 and TRBJ2-3; 9 nucleotides agree with TRBD2. The CDR3 protein is CASSYKRAGLATDTQYF. In DNA, the CDR3 is TGTGCCAGCAGTTATAAAAGGGCGGGACTAGCAACAGATACGCAGTATTTT.